This T cell receptor beta chain stems from a study of regulatory T cells in long-lasting Graves disease (dated by TCRdb to the early 2020s). General notes on the study: Antithyroid drugs had been taken for less than 3 months by newly diagnosed Graves' disease patients. A total of roughly 33 samples were covered by TCR sequencing, comprising roughly 13 persistent and roughly 20 newly diagnosed Graves' disease patients. The study was conducted in China and was registered as a clinical trial. Persistent Graves' disease patients were compared with newly diagnosed Graves' disease patients by peripheral blood TCR sequencing and RNA sequencing. Beyond this particular receptor, the publication reports: Patients with persistent disease shared more public clonotypes (fewer than 3,000) than newly diagnosed patients did (approximately 970). The authors noted that the small sample size was a limitation that may lower accuracy. Because the primary lesion, thyroid tissue, could not be accessed, the study looked at peripheral blood alone. Preferential use of TRBV28, TRBJ1-2 and TRBJ2-5 was observed in persistent disease, whereas TRBV20-1 and TRBJ2-1 were favored in newly diagnosed disease. Lower TCR Shannon entropy and fewer highly expanded clones were observed in persistent Graves' disease patients than in newly diagnosed patients, which suggested clonal expansion. Sequencing and analysis were limited to the TCR beta chain.

Of note for this clonotype: No cognate antigen has been identified for it. The record has no base qualities; no much larger clone is one base away.

The cysteine opens and the phenylalanine closes a CDR3 of 19 amino acids. Only the CDR3 portion is preserved as DNA: 57 bases, with reading frame beginning at the first base. CDR1 and CDR2, looked up from the germline V gene, are SGHNT and YENEEA. For this chain, trimming is 0 bases at the V end and 0 bases at the J end, and the number of junction bases without a gene match is 10. The time point tag for this specimen amounts to: newly diagnosed GD, antithyroid drugs for less than 3 months. RNA was extracted from PBMCs in TRIzol for both TCR sequencing and RNA sequencing. The diagnosis of Graves' disease followed American Thyroid Association guidelines. The patients came from an endocrinology department in Xi'an, China. Each patient gave approximately 9.7 milliliters of peripheral blood, collected in an EDTA anticoagulant tube. Ficoll Paque Plus density gradient separation was used to isolate PBMCs, and no additional T cell sorting was done. An Agilent 2100 Bioanalyzer and agarose gel were used to assess RNA quality, and a NanoDrop 2000 was used to measure RNA concentration.

Preparation of the library involved multiplex PCR. The listed sequencing device is Illumina HiSeq 4000. CDR3 regions were amplified by Arm-PCR with iRepertoire HTBI primers to construct TCR beta libraries. Before sequencing, the PCR products went through gel purification. The original methods were these. Across samples, roughly 60 TRBV and over 11 TRBJ segments were identified and used for gene usage analysis of CDR3 amino acid clonotypes. COPE and FqMerger were used to merge the filtered high-quality paired reads into contigs. BLAST was used to align contigs to the IMGT TRBV, TRBD and TRBJ reference genes, and CDR3 was defined following IMGT. Clonotypes above 0.1% frequency were classified as highly expanded clones. Shannon entropy served as the measure of repertoire diversity, while the Gini coefficient captured V-J evenness. A clonotype was considered public if more than one individual shared it. TCRdb passed the public sequencing reads through fastp at Q25 and MiXCR, retaining productive beta sequences. Rows with one shared CDR3 protein collapse into an entry with the most common genes and DNA. The V and J calls, along with clone size, are taken from TCRdb and not from the paper's own processing. A total of some 250,000 distinct CDR3 sequences appear in this sample, around 18% of them only once. The biggest ten clones account for approximately 14% of the sample.

The same data also went into a second study, on T cells in Graves' hyperthyroidism and ophthalmopathy. Looking at the second paper: Stable Graves' hyperthyroidism was defined as the absence of progression to ophthalmopathy over 18 months of follow-up. Hyperthyroidism patients were newly diagnosed, with disease duration under 2 months, and aged 18 to 65 years. The study excluded patients with uncontrolled infections, other autoimmune diseases, pregnancy or lactation. Diagnoses were established on the basis of clinical symptoms, serum thyroxine and TRAb, thyroid ultrasound, and orbital computed tomography. The first round of RT-PCR for the TCR CDR3 was performed with the HTBI primer set and the Qiagen OneStep RT-PCR kit. Blood samples also contained most of the expanded thyroid clonotypes (frequency above 0.001), which suggests that blood repertoires may reflect thyroid immune responses. A model built on a 13 V-J signature distinguished ophthalmopathy from stable hyperthyroidism, reaching around 90% sensitivity and approximately 81% specificity in cross-validation and 80%/75% in testing. In validation, progression to ophthalmopathy was predicted by the model with 70.59% sensitivity and 72.22% specificity, a median of about 6.4 months before onset. TCR V-J signatures able to tell the groups apart were searched for in a discovery cohort of 90 to 100 patients, of whom around 43 had Graves' ophthalmopathy and under 65 had stable Graves' hyperthyroidism. An independent validation cohort of 18 to 20 hyperthyroidism patients and 17 patients who later progressed to ophthalmopathy tested prospective prediction of ophthalmopathy. The 75 to 100 discovery patients were randomly divided into training and test sets at a 7:3 ratio. In addition, the study compared T-cell repertoires in thyroid tissue and in blood from roughly 6 Graves' hyperthyroidism patients. After blood sampling, hyperthyroidism patients were treated with methimazole at a starting dose of 30 mg daily, and ophthalmopathy patients were treated with high-dose intravenous methylprednisolone. A second multiplex PCR round built the libraries, followed by size selection and purification. The libraries were sequenced on an Illumina HiSeq2000 using paired-end 100 bp reads. Raw data were processed with SOAPnuke, discarding reads with adapters, uncalled bases, mean Phred below 15, or no exact constant-primer or identifier match. COPE v1.2.5 was used to merge high-quality paired reads, and clonotypes were defined as unique nucleotide sequences. MiTCR v1.1 was used to align clonotypes to the IMGT TRBV, TRBD and TRBJ reference segments. The analysis included only V-J combinations with a frequency above 0.0001, which together covered roughly 99% of the repertoires. The TCS score was defined as F50 (clonal expansion) divided by E x V (chaos), with BLOSUM62-based TCRdist calculated between CDR3 peptides within each V-J. Welch's t-statistics and random forest reduced roughly 540 V-J features to 10 to 15, which were used in a naive Bayes classifier (R e1071). No statistical method was used to fix the sample size in advance, and group allocation was not hidden from the investigators. TCR Vbeta CDR3 sequencing of 130 to 150 peripheral blood samples (43 ophthalmopathy, approximately 80 hyperthyroidism and approximately 17 progressor patients) is reported in the paper.

The source is a woman aged 25 to 39 with Graves disease. Donor details come from another sample of the same person, matched by shared clones. The sequencing here drew on peripheral blood mononuclear cells (PBMCs), taken at new diagnosis, from a patient treated with antithyroid drugs. The V and J genes are TRBV11-3 and TRBJ2-4; 8 bases in the middle match TRBD1. Here the CDR3 is given as CASSLERTGQYLAKNIQYF. In nucleotide form, the sequence is TGTGCCAGCAGCTTAGAGAGGACAGGGCAATATTTAGCCAAAAACATTCAGTACTTC.